What follows are 5 T cell receptor beta chains derived from one specimen sequenced in a study of glioma-infiltrating T cells. The iRepertoire nested amplicon-rescue multiplex PCR amplified TCR alpha and beta CDR3s from RNA. TCRdb analysed the multiplex PCR reads with MiXCR anew, one entry per CDR3 protein. The sample has more than 90,000 distinct CDR3 sequences, around 42% seen once. Sequenced: glioma tissue, nonneoplastic brain tissue, or PBMCs (not recorded which). The receptors were sampled from a human donor with low-grade glioma or glioblastoma, undergoing nonglioma brain surgery, or in good health (not recorded which).

This chain joins TRBV20-1 and TRBJ2-1; weak D call: TRBD1 (5 bases). Germline-derived CDR1 and CDR2 are DFQATT and SNEGSKA (reference sequence). Trimming left V 3 bases short and J 10 bases short, with 19 bases between. CDR3 size: 14 residues. This chain's CDR3 is CSASLGEGPEEQFF. The CDR3 region has the DNA TGCAGTGCTAGCTTAGGGGAAGGGCCTGAAGAGCAGTTCTTC.

This clonotype was counted many times. The gene calls are TRBV28 and TRBJ1-6; the D gene is possibly TRBD1 (6 bases). V was clipped by 5 bases and J by 9 bases, with 17 bases between them. Per the germline V gene, CDR1 is MDHEN and CDR2 is SYDVKM. The CDR3 runs to 15 residues. The CDR3 loop is CASSPPRGASSPLHF. As DNA, the CDR3 is TGTGCCAGCAGTCCGCCGCGGGGGGCCAGTTCACCCCTCCACTTT.

This clonotype was seen ten or more times. The gene calls are TRBV11-3 and TRBJ2-2, with 7 bases aligning to TRBD1. The CDR3 length is 16 residues. Germline assignment: CDR1 SGHNT and CDR2 YENEEA. V lost 4 bases and J lost 4; bases outside the gene matches: 9. CDR3 amino acids: CASSSNRDSFTGELFF. CDR3 in DNA: TGTGCCAGCAGCTCGAACCGGGACAGTTTCACCGGGGAGCTGTTTTTT.

This clonotype has ten or more counts. The chain uses TRBV7-3 and TRBJ2-2; D may correspond to TRBD1 or TRBD2 (5 bases each). This CDR3 is 16 amino acids long. The V end lost 5 bases, the J end lost 0 bases, and 13 bases lay between the germline ends. Germline V gene lookup returns CDR1 SGHTA and CDR2 FQGTGA. CDR3: CASSPNGAANTGELFF. The CDR3 DNA reads as TGTGCCAGCAGCCCCAACGGGGCCGCGAACACCGGGGAGCTGTTTTTT.

This clonotype was seen at least ten times. The V call is TRBV5-4, the J call TRBJ1-1, with D perhaps TRBD1 (5 bases). V lost 4 bases, J lost 1 base, and 11 bases lay in between. CDR3 length: 14 residues. CDR1 and CDR2 from the germline V gene are SGHNT and YYREEE (reference sequence). CDR3 DNA: TGTGCCAGCAGCCCGGGGGGGAGGAACACTGAAGCTTTCTTT. It yields the protein CASSPGGRNTEAFF.